The clone carrying this T cell receptor beta chain appeared a few times. What it recognizes is unknown. Germline V gene data show CDR1 as SGDLS and CDR2 as YYNGEE. The CDR3 has 12 amino acids. Trimming pared 4 bases from V and 7 bases from J, leaving 12 bases between. This entry comes from a study of identical twins. The study's findings and limits: Shared out-of-frame alpha sequences (those common to twins) showed excess low generation probability. Conclusions came from cross-sectional statistical analysis, not from following the same donors. In cord blood, abundant beta clonotypes had fewer insertions; memory showed no trend.

It was template switching that added a universal primer site, and there were unique molecular identifiers on the cDNA. TCRdb reprocessed the 5' RACE reads via MiXCR and lists one record per CDR3 protein. The sample includes around 290,000 distinct CDR3 sequences, 9.5% of them seen just once. The sample was also linked to a second study, of yellow fever vaccine responses in identical twins.

This chain joins TRBV9 and TRBJ2-7, with a possible D match to TRBD1 (5 bases). The source of this sequence is a young woman in good health. Sequencing input: CD8+ T cells sorted from blood. The DNA for the CDR3 is TGTGCCAGCAGCATCAGGGTTTTGGAGCAGTACTTC. Its protein is CASSIRVLEQYF.